This TCR beta chain derives from a study of identical twins. Germline lookup yields CDR1 SGHTA and CDR2 FQGNSA. The CDR3 loop spans 12 amino acids. V was pared by 2 bases and J by 6 bases, with 7 bases between. MiXCR, run by TCRdb on the 5' RACE reads, gives a single entry per CDR3 protein. This table holds about 160,000 distinct CDR3 sequences, approximately 3.5% found once. This clonotype was seen only a few times. J is TRBJ1-1 and V is TRBV7-2; a weak D match, TRBD1 (5 bases). Sequenced input: memory T cells sorted from blood. This TCR was sampled from a man between 18 and 35 years old in good health. The CDR3 is CASSLQGAEAFF. CDR3 coding DNA: TGTGCCAGCAGCTTACAGGGAGCTGAAGCTTTCTTT.